The 14 T cell receptor beta chains given below trace back to one sample, sequenced in a study of CD8+CD57+ T cells in acquired aplastic anemia. Researchers used genomic DNA as the template to profile TCR beta VDJ and CDR3. TCRdb independently ran MiXCR on the reads; one entry per CDR3 protein. The sample consists of a few hundred thousand distinct CDR3 sequences, around 60% of them appearing once. Sequencing was done on a sample of sorted CD4+, CD8+, or CD8+CD57+ T cells (not recorded which) from PBMCs. The source is a human donor in good health.

V usage is TRBV20-1 and J usage is TRBJ1-1, with D possibly being TRBD1 (5 bases). V lost 0 bases to trimming and J lost 0 bases, with 8 bases between them. Germline-derived CDR1 and CDR2 are DFQATT and SNEGSKA (reference sequence). The CDR3 covers 14 residues. The CDR3 protein is CSARDGTMNTEAFF. The CDR3 bases are TGCAGTGCTAGAGATGGGACCATGAACACTGAAGCTTTCTTT.

The chain carries TRBV19 and TRBJ2-1; D unresolved. Per germline, CDR1 LNHDA and CDR2 SQIVND (reference sequence). V was pared by 10 bases and J by 9 bases, with 10 bases between. The CDR3 covers 10 residues. This CDR3 is CATGTSEQFF. CDR3 nucleotides: TGTGCCACTGGAACGAGTGAGCAGTTCTTC.

V is TRBV19 and J is TRBJ2-1; 10 bases match TRBD2. From germline, CDR1 is LNHDA and CDR2 SQIVND (reference sequence). The V and J ends lost 5 bases and 10 bases, in that order; junction bases with no gene match: 14. The CDR3 consists of 16 residues. The CDR3 is CASSGGTSEAWREQFF. CDR3 nucleotide sequence: TGTGCCAGTAGTGGGGGGACTAGCGAGGCCTGGAGGGAGCAGTTCTTC.

The chain links TRBV5-1 to TRBJ2-1; 8 bases map to TRBD1. The CDR3 has 13 residues. Germline V gene data show CDR1 as SGHRS and CDR2 as YFSETQ. The V gene end was trimmed by 7 bases and the J gene end by 6 bases; junction bases not matched to a gene: 6. CDR3 region: CASGQQGGNEQFF. CDR3 coding DNA: TGCGCCAGCGGGCAACAGGGGGGCAATGAGCAGTTCTTC.

This sequence joins TRBV25-1 and TRBJ1-1; 7 bases agree with TRBD1. V was pared by 3 bases and J by 4 bases, with 8 bases of the junction left unmatched. The CDR3 length is 15 residues. CDR1 is MGHDK and CDR2 is SYGVNS in the germline V gene. CDR3 sequence: CASSEGQPVVTEAFF. The DNA of the CDR3 is TGTGCCAGCAGTGAGGGACAGCCAGTCGTCACTGAAGCTTTCTTT.

This chain uses TRBV20-1 with TRBJ1-6; D not certain. CDR1 is DFQATT, CDR2 SNEGSKA, per germline (reference sequence). V was clipped by 0 bases and J by 9 bases, with 6 bases between them. This CDR3 region has 12 residues. CDR3 protein: CSAREGGSPLHF. CDR3 coding DNA: TGCAGTGCTAGAGAGGGTGGTTCACCCCTCCACTTT.

Remarks on this clonotype: A junction boundary mismatches the germline segment, possibly from a read error. The gene calls are TRBV6-6 and TRBJ2-6; TRBD2 matches 9 bases. Germline CDR1 MNHNY, CDR2 SVGAGI (reference sequence). The CDR3 is made up of 14 amino acids. The CDR3 loop reads CASTREAGGNVLTF. The DNA of the CDR3 is TGTGCCAGCACCCGTGAAGCGGGGGGCAACGTCCTGACTTTC.

This sequence joins TRBV9 and TRBJ2-7; tentatively, D is TRBD1 (5 bases). Germline assignment: CDR1 SGDLS and CDR2 YYNGEE. V lost 4 bases and J lost 2, with 19 bases in between. The length of the CDR3 is 16 residues. CDR3 sequence (DNA): TGTGCCAGCAGCCCCGCGGCAGGGCGAAACCCCTACGAGCAGTACTTC. It translates to CASSPAAGRNPYEQYF. Full variable domain (rest looked up from reference TRBV9 and TRBJ2-7): DSGVTQTPKHLITATGQRVTLRCSPRSGDLSVYWYQQSLDQGLQFLIQYYNGEERAKGNILERFSAQQFPDLHSELNLSSLELGDSALYFCASSPAAGRNPYEQYFGPGTRLTVT.

The gene calls are TRBV24-1 and TRBJ2-5; D may be TRBD1 (6 bases). V was cut by 3 bases and J by 5 bases, with 15 bases left in between. Per the germline V gene, CDR1 is KGHDR and CDR2 is SFDVKD. The CDR3 spans 15 residues. CDR3 sequence (DNA): TGTGCCACCAGTGATCCATCACAGGGAAGGGAGACCCAGTACTTC. This encodes CATSDPSQGRETQYF.

The chain links TRBV20-1 to TRBJ2-5; no firm D call. V was pared by 5 bases and J by 5 bases, with 15 bases between. This CDR3 spans 13 amino acids. The V gene's germline CDR1 is DFQATT and CDR2 SNEGSKA (reference sequence). Here the CDR3 reads CSADKVTGETQYF. For the CDR3, the DNA is TGCAGTGCTGACAAGGTCACCGGGGAGACCCAGTACTTC.

The rearrangement uses TRBV2 and TRBJ2-1, with 11 nucleotides matching TRBD2. Germline CDR1 reads SNHLY; CDR2 reads FYNNEI. This CDR3 comprises 14 residues. V shed 10 bases and J 4 bases; nucleotides not matched to a gene: 6. The CDR3 DNA reads TGTGCCACCAGACTAGCGGGGAATTACAATGAGCAGTTCTTC. It is translated as CATRLAGNYNEQFF.

The J gene is TRBJ1-2, the V gene TRBV7-8, with D unresolved. The germline gives CDR1 SGHVS, CDR2 FQNEAQ. The germline V and J ends were trimmed by 0 bases and 0 bases, with 14 bases remaining between them. CDR3 length: 17 amino acids. The CDR3 is CASSLALRAASNYGYTF. In DNA, the CDR3 is TGTGCCAGCAGCTTAGCCCTGAGGGCCGCATCTAACTATGGCTACACCTTC.

This chain links TRBV7-2 with TRBJ2-1; D is possibly TRBD1 or TRBD2 (5 bases each). CDR3 length: 16 residues. Germline CDR1 reads SGHTA; CDR2 reads FQGNSA. The ends were cut back, 1 base at V and 0 bases at J, with 10 bases in the middle. CDR3: CASSLVIGGSYNEQFF. Here the CDR3 DNA reads TGTGCCAGCAGCTTAGTGATTGGGGGCTCCTACAATGAGCAGTTCTTC. The whole variable domain, filled in from reference TRBV7-2 and TRBJ2-1, reads GAGVSQSPSNKVTEKGKDVELRCDPISGHTALYWYRQSLGQGLEFLIYFQGNSAPDKSGLPSDRFSAERTGGSVSTLTIQRTQQEDSAVYLCASSLVIGGSYNEQFFGPGTRLTVL.

This clonotype occurred once. V is TRBV5-1 and J is TRBJ2-2, with TRBD2 matching over 8 bases. The CDR3 is 15 amino acids. Germline V CDR1 and CDR2: SGHRS, YFSETQ. V dropped 5 bases and J dropped 7; count of bases not matched to a gene: 10. The CDR3 nucleotides are TGCGCCAGCAGTGGGACTAGGAAAAATCACGGGGAGCTGTTTTTT. Translated, it gives CASSGTRKNHGELFF.